This T cell receptor (beta chain) stems from a study of T cell responses to AZD1222 COVID-19 vaccine. Overall study context: Whether given at about 4 or about 12 weeks, second doses were pooled. Study-wide results and caveats: Donors skewed white British and female; clonal diversity was possibly underestimated.

For this clone: Antigen: not known.

The CDR3 is 13 amino acids. The germline V gene has CDR1 SGHNT and CDR2 YYREEE (reference sequence). V lost 2 bases, J lost 2 bases, and 7 bases lay in between. Data came from immunoSEQ multiplex PCR; TCRdb stores just in-frame clones and leaves some out. The profile shows tens of thousands of clones, around 90% of them singletons. The chain recombines TRBV5-4 with TRBJ1-2; D is unresolved. Sequencing was performed on peripheral blood, taken on day 0 of AZD1222 vaccination. This TCR came from an adult in good health. As DNA, the CDR3 is TGTGCCAGCAGCTTTTGGGGAAACTATGGCTACACCTTC. It encodes CASSFWGNYGYTF.